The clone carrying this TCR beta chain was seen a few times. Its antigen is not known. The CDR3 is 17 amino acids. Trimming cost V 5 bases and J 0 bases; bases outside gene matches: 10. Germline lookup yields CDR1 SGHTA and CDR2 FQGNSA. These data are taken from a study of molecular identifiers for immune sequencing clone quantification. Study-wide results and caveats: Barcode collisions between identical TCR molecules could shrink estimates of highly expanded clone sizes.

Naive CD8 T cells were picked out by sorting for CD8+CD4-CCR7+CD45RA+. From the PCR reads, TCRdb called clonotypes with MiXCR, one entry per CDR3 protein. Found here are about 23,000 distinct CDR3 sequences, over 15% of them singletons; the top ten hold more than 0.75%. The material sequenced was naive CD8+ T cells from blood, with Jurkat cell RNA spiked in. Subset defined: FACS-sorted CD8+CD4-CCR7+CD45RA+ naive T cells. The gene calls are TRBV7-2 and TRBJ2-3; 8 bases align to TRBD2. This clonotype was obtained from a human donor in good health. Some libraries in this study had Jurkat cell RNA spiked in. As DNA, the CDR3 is TGTGCCAGCAGCCCCAGACAAGCGGGAGTGAGCACAGATACGCAGTATTTT. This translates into CASSPRQAGVSTDTQYF.